The 32 T cell receptor beta chains presented below share a single source sample, sequenced in a study of CXCR3-negative and CXCR3-positive naive CD8 T cells. The authors prepared UMI-labeled TRB cDNA libraries by 5' RACE. TCRdb re-called the 5' RACE reads and catalogs CDR3 proteins one per entry, DNA excluded. The listing contains 20,000 to 30,000 distinct CDR3 sequences. The sequenced sample was naive CXCR3- CD8+ T cells from blood. Subset given: CD45RO-CCR7+CD27+CD95- naive CD8+ T cells lacking CXCR3 (TNR3-). Receptors were obtained from a human donor in good health. Some clones in this sample may be carry-over from other donors' samples.

The chain has TRBV12-3 or TRBV12-4 and TRBJ2-5; the TCRdb D gene call, TRBD1, has no DNA to confirm it. The CDR3 consists of 14 residues. CDR3 residues: CASSSSGEAETQYF.

This sequence joins TRBV15 and TRBJ2-1. This CDR3 region has 16 residues. The germline gives CDR1 LNHNV, CDR2 YYDKDF (reference sequence). CDR3 amino acids: CATSRDLQVSYNEQFF. Looking up the rest from reference TRBV15 and TRBJ2-1 gives the full variable domain: DAMVIQNPRYQVTQFGKPVTLSCSQTLNHNVMYWYQQKSSQAPKLLFHYYDKDFNNEADTPDNFQSRRPNTSFCFLDIRSPGLGDTAMYLCATSRDLQVSYNEQFFGPGTRLTVL.

This clonotype is deemed medium-sized (0.01 to 0.1%) by its frequency. J is TRBJ2-3 and V is TRBV7-2. The CDR3 consists of 15 residues. Germline-derived CDR1 and CDR2 are SGHTA and FQGNSA. The CDR3 protein is CASSLKVRFTDTQYF.

The chain joins TRBV12-5 to TRBJ2-2. The CDR3 is made up of 12 amino acids. CDR1 is LGHNT, CDR2 FRNRAP, per germline. The CDR3 region is CASGLSTGELFF.

The chain joins TRBV9 to TRBJ2-2; without DNA, the TCRdb call of TRBD1 cannot be checked. The CDR3 loop spans 18 amino acids. Germline V CDR1 and CDR2: SGDLS, YYNGEE. The CDR3 loop reads CASSVSLQGAADTGELFF. Full variable domain (missing parts from reference TRBV9 and TRBJ2-2): DSGVTQTPKHLITATGQRVTLRCSPRSGDLSVYWYQQSLDQGLQFLIQYYNGEERAKGNILERFSAQQFPDLHSELNLSSLELGDSALYFCASSVSLQGAADTGELFFGEGSRLTVL.

The V gene is TRBV20-1, the J gene TRBJ2-1; the TCRdb call, TRBD1, lacks DNA for checking. CDR1 is DFQATT and CDR2 is SNEGSKA in the germline V gene (reference sequence). This CDR3 is 13 amino acids long. CDR3 in amino acids: CSAKGDIHNEQFF.

The genes are TRBV27 and TRBJ1-5. Looked up from germline, CDR1 is MNHEY and CDR2 is SMNVEV (reference sequence). The CDR3 extends over 14 amino acids. The CDR3 protein is CASSSRISNQPQHF.

By frequency, this clonotype is medium-sized. This chain uses TRBV18 with TRBJ1-5. Germline V gives CDR1 KGHSH, CDR2 LQKENI. The CDR3 spans 13 residues. CDR3 residues: CASSPPGSQPQHF.

This sequence joins TRBV28 and TRBJ1-5. Germline loops: CDR1 MDHEN, CDR2 SYDVKM. The CDR3 sequence is 16 residues long. The CDR3 is CASSLVIWGINQPQHF. Variable domain in full (rest from reference TRBV28 and TRBJ1-5): DVKVTQSSRYLVKRTGEKVFLECVQDMDHENMFWYRQDPGLGLRLIYFSYDVKMKEKGDIPEGYSVSREKKERFSLILESASTNQTSMYLCASSLVIWGINQPQHFGDGTRLSIL.

The J gene is TRBJ1-1, the V gene TRBV14. The CDR3 sequence is 15 residues long. Germline V gene sequence: CDR1 SGHDN, CDR2 FVKESK. This CDR3 reads CASSQAHLLNTEAFF. Full variable domain (rest looked up from reference TRBV14 and TRBJ1-1): EAGVTQFPSHSVIEKGQTVTLRCDPISGHDNLYWYRRVMGKEIKFLLHFVKESKQDESGMPNNRFLAERTGGTYSTLKVQPAELEDSGVYFCASSQAHLLNTEAFFGQGTRLTVV.

The rearrangement joins TRBV7-6 to TRBJ2-1; the TRBD1 assignment by TCRdb is unverifiable without DNA. The CDR3 is 13 amino acids. Germline values: CDR1 SGHVS, CDR2 FNYEAQ. The CDR3 reads CASRPGAALEQFF.

V gene TRBV7-7 combines with J gene TRBJ2-5; TCRdb's D call, TRBD1, is unchecked because there is no DNA. The CDR3 is 15 residues long. From germline, CDR1 is SSHAT and CDR2 FNYEAQ (reference sequence). CDR3 in amino acids: CASSLFPGSQETQYF.

V is TRBV19 and J is TRBJ2-5; the D gene TCRdb calls, TRBD2, cannot be checked with no DNA. CDR3 size: 16 residues. Germline CDR1 reads LNHDA; CDR2 reads SQIVND (reference sequence). CDR3 region: CASRQMGLAGVETQYF.

The chain has TRBV28 and TRBJ2-7; TCRdb gives TRBD1 as the D gene, but with no DNA this cannot be confirmed. Germline V CDR1 and CDR2: MDHEN, SYDVKM. The CDR3 spans 12 residues. CDR3: CASTKRGAEQYF.

This clonotype ranks as medium-sized in terms of frequency. The V call is TRBV25-1, the J call TRBJ2-7. CDR3 size: 12 residues. The germline V gene has CDR1 MGHDK and CDR2 SYGVNS. The CDR3 loop reads CASSESGYEQYF.

The chain is built from TRBV28 and TRBJ1-6; TCRdb outputs TRBD1, but without DNA this stays unchecked. The CDR3 sequence is 14 residues long. Germline values: CDR1 MDHEN, CDR2 SYDVKM. The CDR3 spells CASRQLGGISPLHF.

The chain uses TRBV7-6 and TRBJ2-1; TCRdb reports TRBD1, a call that lacks DNA to check it against. The CDR3 length is 15 residues. Germline lookup yields CDR1 SGHVS and CDR2 FNYEAQ. The CDR3 sequence is CASSISGGAYNEQFF.

V gene TRBV21-1 combines with J gene TRBJ1-5; the D gene TCRdb calls, TRBD1, cannot be checked with no DNA. TRBV21-1 is designated a pseudogene. This CDR3 spans 20 amino acids. CDR3 protein: CASSRRLGQGAHQSKQPQHF.

The V call is TRBV12-3 or TRBV12-4, the J call TRBJ2-7; TCRdb gives TRBD2 as the D gene, but with no DNA this cannot be confirmed. The CDR3 covers 14 residues. The CDR3 spells CASSLAGLQPEQYF.

CDR3 protein: CASSYGTADTQYF. The chain joins TRBV6-6 to TRBJ2-3; TCRdb gives TRBD1 as the D gene, but with no DNA this cannot be confirmed. In germline, CDR1 is MNHNY, CDR2 SVGAGI (reference sequence). This CDR3 has 13 residues.

V is TRBV7-9 and J is TRBJ2-5; as DNA is missing, the TRBD2 call by TCRdb cannot be tested. The CDR3 has 16 amino acids. CDR1 and CDR2 (germline): SEHNR, FQNEAQ (reference sequence). The CDR3 protein is CASSLSSKGRQETQYF.

This rearrangement joins TRBV7-2 to TRBJ2-2; TCRdb indicates TRBD1, and absent DNA this call remains unverified. The CDR3 is 12 residues long. Per germline, CDR1 SGHTA and CDR2 FQGNSA. CDR3 loop: CASGLDTGELFF.

This chain joins TRBV7-2 and TRBJ2-7; the TCRdb D gene call, TRBD1, has no DNA to confirm it. The germline gives CDR1 SGHTA, CDR2 FQGNSA. The CDR3 loop spans 12 amino acids. CDR3 sequence reads: CASSFEGLEQYF.

This chain connects TRBV5-1 to TRBJ2-7; TCRdb returns TRBD1, unconfirmable since there is no DNA. Germline loops: CDR1 SGHRS, CDR2 YFSETQ. The CDR3 has 16 residues. CDR3 in amino acids: CASSKQTGEESYEQYF.

The rearrangement joins TRBV11-1 to TRBJ2-1; TCRdb proposes TRBD1, but this gene call is untestable without DNA. The CDR3 is made up of 17 amino acids. CDR1 SGHAT and CDR2 FQDESV come from the germline V gene (reference sequence). The CDR3 reads CASSLDVRLPEVNEQFF.

The genes are TRBV4-2 and TRBJ1-2; the TRBD1 assignment by TCRdb is unverifiable without DNA. There are 14 residues in the CDR3. Germline V gene data show CDR1 as LGHNA and CDR2 as YNFKEQ. Here the CDR3 reads CASSQEWVGVGYTF.

The rearrangement links TRBV12-3 or TRBV12-4 to TRBJ2-5. The CDR3 is 14 residues long. CDR3 amino acids: CASSHTRTGETQYF.

V usage is TRBV27 and J usage is TRBJ2-1; TCRdb designates TRBD1, a call that cannot be tested without DNA. There are 11 residues in the CDR3. The germline CDR1 and CDR2 sequences are MNHEY and SMNVEV (reference sequence). The CDR3 protein is CATRQVGLQFF.

V and J are TRBV7-9 and TRBJ2-3; TCRdb calls TRBD1, which cannot be checked without DNA. Germline CDR1 SEHNR, CDR2 FQNEAQ (reference sequence). The CDR3 extends over 13 amino acids. The chain's CDR3 is CASSAGQLDTQYF.

The chain has TRBV7-6 and TRBJ2-5; TCRdb reports TRBD1, a call that lacks DNA to check it against. The CDR3 covers 15 residues. Per germline, CDR1 SGHVS and CDR2 FNYEAQ. The CDR3: CASSSTGGEVETQYF.

The V gene is TRBV12-3 or TRBV12-4, the J gene TRBJ2-7; TCRdb lists TRBD2, though no DNA is available to test this call. This CDR3 contains 13 residues. This CDR3 is CASTFSGVGEQYF.

The chain links TRBV7-2 to TRBJ1-2; there is no DNA to check the TCRdb D call of TRBD1. The germline gives CDR1 SGHTA, CDR2 FQGNSA. The CDR3 sequence is 15 residues long. The CDR3 sequence is CASSLEGAGDYGYTF.